Below, 23 T cell receptor beta chains from the same sample are listed, as sequenced in a study of blood T cell repertoires in COVID-19. Sequencing used immunoSEQ multiplex PCR; TCRdb keeps in-frame clones, though not all of them. The sample yields about 140,000 clones, more than 65% seen once. Specimen: peripheral blood. The receptors come from a woman aged 60-70 years with acute or convalescent COVID-19.

The chain uses TRBV23-1 and TRBJ2-3; D is perhaps TRBD1 (6 bases). TRBV23-1 is an ORF for which the function is uncertain. Trimming pared 9 bases from V and 2 bases from J, leaving 9 bases between. The CDR3 contains 12 residues. In nucleotides, the CDR3 is TGCGCCAGGCAGGGGAACACAGATACGCAGTATTTT. This encodes CARQGNTDTQYF.

This chain joins TRBV24-1 and TRBJ2-7; 8 bases map to TRBD1. V lost 1 base, J lost 0 bases, and 28 bases stayed unmatched. The CDR3 covers 24 residues. CDR1 is KGHDR, CDR2 SFDVKD, per germline. The CDR3 loop is CATSDLTTLLMTGEVGISSYEQYF. The DNA of the CDR3 is TGTGCCACCAGTGATTTAACCACCCTTTTAATGACAGGGGAGGTAGGGATAAGCTCCTACGAGCAGTACTTC.

V is TRBV2 and J is TRBJ2-2, with a tentative D call TRBD1 (6 bases). Germline V gives CDR1 SNHLY, CDR2 FYNNEI. This CDR3 spans 13 amino acids. V was trimmed by 7 bases and J by 4 bases, leaving 10 bases between them. CDR3 protein: CASKGTTTGELFF. As DNA, the CDR3 is TGTGCCAGCAAGGGGACAACCACCGGGGAGCTGTTTTTT.

The genes are TRBV5-8 and TRBJ2-1, with 7 bases fitting TRBD2. V shed 0 bases, J shed 2 bases, and the junction held 8 bases outside the gene matches. The CDR3 runs to 17 residues. The germline V gene has CDR1 SGHTS and CDR2 YDEGEE. CDR3 region: CASSLGMGEGAYNEQFF. The CDR3 nucleotides read TGTGCCAGCAGCTTGGGGATGGGGGAGGGTGCCTACAATGAGCAGTTCTTC.

The chain uses TRBV7-3 and TRBJ2-4; a weak D match, TRBD2 (6 bases). Trimming pared 7 bases from V and 5 bases from J, leaving 12 bases between. CDR3 size: 13 residues. The germline gives CDR1 SGHTA, CDR2 FQGTGA. CDR3 nucleotides: TGTGCCAGCACCCCGGGACTGCAAAACATTCAGTACTTC. As protein: CASTPGLQNIQYF.

The chain joins TRBV7-2 to TRBJ2-1; 7 bases line up with TRBD2. The CDR3 totals 16 residues. The V gene's germline CDR1 is SGHTA and CDR2 FQGNSA. V gave up 2 bases and J gave up 8 bases; unmatched junction bases: 12. The CDR3 DNA reads as TGTGCCAGCAGCTTAAGAGGCGGGAGTGTGTACGATGAGCAGTTCTTC. It encodes CASSLRGGSVYDEQFF.

The chain employs TRBV11-3 and TRBJ1-2; 7 nucleotides line up with TRBD1. This CDR3 region has 17 residues. Germline CDR1 reads SGHNT; CDR2 reads YENEEA. V gave up 5 bases and J gave up 1 base; unmatched junction bases: 13. CDR3 sequence (DNA): TGTGCCAGCAGCGCCGTGGAAACGGGACAGCTTAACTATGGCTACACCTTC. This gives the protein CASSAVETGQLNYGYTF.

DNA of the CDR3: TGCAGCGGAGGGGCCCGACTAGCCCCATACAATGAGCAGTTCTTC. Its protein product is CSGGARLAPYNEQFF. J is TRBJ2-1 and V is TRBV29-1; 7 bases align to TRBD2. The CDR3 contains 15 residues. The J segment lost 4 bases and the V segment lost 7 bases, leaving 13 bases of the junction unmatched. The germline gives CDR1 SQVTM, CDR2 ANQGSEA.

This clone was seen a handful of times. The rearrangement links TRBV7-9 to TRBJ1-1; no reliable D call. There are 13 residues in the CDR3. Trimming took off 6 bases at V and 6 bases at J, with 14 bases between the two ends. Germline CDR1 is SEHNR and CDR2 is FQNEAQ (reference sequence). This CDR3 is CASSQRQDSEAFF. CDR3 nucleotides: TGTGCCAGCAGTCAAAGGCAGGACTCTGAAGCTTTCTTT.

V and J are TRBV10-3 and TRBJ1-5, with D possibly TRBD1 on 6 matching bases. This CDR3 contains 15 residues. Trimming shortened V by 5 bases and J by 6 bases, and 17 bases separated the two germline ends. Germline lookup yields CDR1 ENHRY and CDR2 SYGVKD. DNA of the CDR3: TGTGCCATCAGTAACCTACAGGGTGAGATTCAGCCCCAGCATTTT. Its protein is CAISNLQGEIQPQHF.

V gene TRBV7-3 combines with J gene TRBJ1-5; tentatively, D is TRBD1 (6 bases). Germline V gives CDR1 SGHTA, CDR2 FQGTGA. V shed 5 bases and J shed 1 base, with 18 bases lying between them. The length of the CDR3 is 17 residues. CDR3: CASSKRDIPLSNQPQHF. The CDR3 DNA reads as TGTGCCAGCAGCAAACGGGACATACCACTAAGCAATCAGCCCCAGCATTTT.

This sequence joins TRBV6-4 and TRBJ1-1, with a possible D match to TRBD1 (5 bases). V dropped 6 bases and J dropped 0 bases, with 11 bases sitting between them. The CDR3 spans 14 residues. In germline, CDR1 is MRHNA, CDR2 SNTAGT. The CDR3 loop reads CASRGHSMNTEAFF. CDR3 sequence (DNA): TGTGCCAGCAGAGGACACTCAATGAACACTGAAGCTTTCTTT.

The chain carries TRBV11-1 and TRBJ1-4; 7 bases fit TRBD1. The J segment lost 8 bases and the V segment lost 3 bases, leaving 6 bases of the junction unmatched. The CDR3 consists of 14 residues. Germline V lookup: CDR1 SGHAT, CDR2 FQDESV (reference sequence). CDR3 bases: TGTGCCAGCAGCTTCGGGGACAGCGGGGAAAAACTGTTTTTT. This encodes CASSFGDSGEKLFF.

This chain uses TRBV24-1 with TRBJ1-3; 10 bases fit TRBD1. CDR3 length: 21 residues. V trimming: 4 bases; J trimming: 5 bases; junction bases outside the gene matches: 22. Germline V CDR1 and CDR2: KGHDR, SFDVKD. CDR3 residues: CATSDKIRDRGLMTIRNTIYF. CDR3 coding DNA: TGTGCCACCAGTGACAAAATCCGGGACAGGGGACTAATGACTATCAGAAACACCATATATTTT.

This clone was seen only once. The chain links TRBV7-3 to TRBJ2-3; 9 bases line up with TRBD2. The CDR3 contains 17 residues. Per germline, CDR1 SGHTA and CDR2 FQGTGA. V was pared by 2 bases and J by 3 bases, with 9 bases of the junction left unmatched. In DNA form, the CDR3 reads TGTGCCAGCAGCTTAGGCGATAGCGGGAGCGGGACAGATACGCAGTATTTT. Translation: CASSLGDSGSGTDTQYF.

The chain joins TRBV1 to TRBJ1-1; the D call in the table, TRBD1, was not verified against the DNA. TRBV1 has pseudogene status. This CDR3 contains 18 residues. The CDR3 is CTSSQPGRTGAGRAEAFF. The CDR3 coding sequence is TGCACCAGCAGCCAACCAGGGAGGACAGGGGCTGGGAGGGCAGAAGCTTTCTTT.

This sequence joins TRBV7-6 and TRBJ2-3; TRBD2 matches 10 bases. CDR3 length: 14 amino acids. Germline CDR1 and CDR2: SGHVS and FNYEAQ. V lost 5 bases and J lost 5; bases outside the gene matches: 4. The CDR3 is CASSPLAGEDTQYF. The CDR3, as DNA: TGTGCCAGCAGCCCCCTAGCGGGAGAAGATACGCAGTATTTT.

This sequence joins TRBV10-1 and TRBJ2-1, with 9 bases lining up with TRBD2. The germline CDR1 and CDR2 sequences are WNHNN and SYGVQD (reference sequence). The CDR3 is 13 amino acids. V gave up 9 bases and J gave up 0 bases; unmatched junction bases: 0. Here the CDR3 reads CASSGSSYNEQFF. CDR3 in DNA: TGCGCCAGTAGCGGGAGCTCCTACAATGAGCAGTTCTTC.

This clone was picked up many times. V is TRBV15 and J is TRBJ1-6; D unresolved. CDR1 and CDR2 from the germline V gene are LNHNV and YYDKDF (reference sequence). The V and J ends lost 1 base and 0 bases respectively, with 13 bases between them. CDR3 length: 18 residues. Written as DNA, the CDR3 is TGTGCCACCAGCAGAGGAGTGAAAAGAAACTCCTATAATTCACCCCTCCACTTT. Protein product: CATSRGVKRNSYNSPLHF.

This chain joins TRBV27 and TRBJ1-6; TRBD1 matches 7 bases. Unmatched junction bases numbered 16, after V lost 3 bases and J lost 8 bases. The CDR3 is 18 amino acids. Germline assignment: CDR1 MNHEY and CDR2 SMNVEV (reference sequence). The chain's CDR3 is CASSLRQGPHIDDSPLHF. The CDR3 coding sequence is TGTGCCAGCAGTTTGAGACAGGGTCCCCATATCGATGATTCACCCCTCCACTTT.

This chain joins TRBV30 and TRBJ1-1; D ambiguous. The germline V gene has CDR1 GTSNPN and CDR2 SVGIG (reference sequence). The CDR3 covers 13 residues. Trimming took 3 bases from V and 1 from J, leaving 9 bases between them. The CDR3, as DNA: TGTGCCTGGAGACCACAAAGGAACACTGAAGCTTTCTTT. Protein sequence: CAWRPQRNTEAFF.

The chain links TRBV11-3 to TRBJ2-5, with 8 bases lining up with TRBD1. Trimming at V came to 6 bases and at J to 3 bases, leaving 6 bases not matched to a gene. This CDR3 spans 14 amino acids. Germline assignment: CDR1 SGHNT and CDR2 YENEEA. CDR3 in DNA: TGTGCCAGCAGGGACCAGGGGGCTGAAGAGACCCAGTACTTC. It codes for CASRDQGAEETQYF.

This sequence joins TRBV4-1 and TRBJ1-4; D not resolved. Trimming removed 0 bases from V and 8 bases from J, with 13 bases in between. There are 15 residues in the CDR3. Germline CDR1 and CDR2: MGHRA and YSYEKL. The CDR3 reads CASSQDSLEAEKLFF. CDR3 sequence (DNA): TGCGCCAGCAGCCAAGATTCTTTGGAGGCCGAAAAACTGTTTTTT.